This entry lists 19 T cell receptor beta chains sequenced from one sample in a study of shared clonotypes between healthy human individuals. TCRdb's table, derived via immunoSEQ multiplex PCR, lists solely in-frame clones and lacks some. The profile shows more than 400,000 clones, 95% to 96% of them singletons. Material: naive CD4+ T cells sorted from blood. Subset noted: CD45RA+ positively selected. The receptors originated from a woman aged 25 to 39 in good health.

V gene TRBV5-1 combines with J gene TRBJ2-7, with D unresolved. Trimming took off 4 bases at V and 0 bases at J, with 14 bases between the two ends. The V gene's germline CDR1 is SGHRS and CDR2 YFSETQ. This CDR3 is 15 amino acids long. The CDR3 coding sequence is TGCGCCAGCAGCCCAATTGAGCCACCCTCCTACGAGCAGTACTTC. Its protein product is CASSPIEPPSYEQYF.

This chain links TRBV7-2 with TRBJ2-3; TRBD2 agrees at 12 bases. This CDR3 comprises 18 residues. The germline V gene has CDR1 SGHTA and CDR2 FQGNSA. The ends lost 1 base at V and 10 bases at J; junction bases unmatched: 15. CDR3 sequence (DNA): TGTGCCAGCAGCTTAGTGACTAGCGGGAGTGGGTTACAATTGGCGCAGTATTTT. It encodes CASSLVTSGSGLQLAQYF.

The chain joins TRBV2 to TRBJ2-2; 9 nucleotides line up with TRBD1. CDR1 and CDR2 (germline): SNHLY, FYNNEI. The CDR3 runs 14 residues. Germline trimming cut 5 bases from V and 6 bases from J; bases unmatched to any gene: 4. CDR3 region: CASSLQGAAGELFF. CDR3 coding DNA: TGTGCCAGCAGTTTACAGGGGGCGGCCGGGGAGCTGTTTTTT.

This chain uses TRBV11-2 with TRBJ2-5, with 9 bases matching TRBD1. The CDR3 totals 16 residues. Losses at the gene ends were 4 bases for V and 4 bases for J; bases not matched to a gene: 10. Per germline, CDR1 SGHAT and CDR2 FQNNGV. The CDR3 DNA is TGTGCCAGCAGCTCGATAACGACAGGGGGGGGAGAGACCCAGTACTTC. It yields the protein CASSSITTGGGETQYF.

V gene TRBV28 combines with J gene TRBJ2-3, with D maybe TRBD1 (5 bases). The CDR3 sequence is 14 residues long. Germline V gene sequence: CDR1 MDHEN, CDR2 SYDVKM. Trimming took 3 bases from V and 5 from J, leaving 12 bases between them. CDR3 protein: CASSFAQGRDTQYF. CDR3 DNA sequence: TGTGCCAGCAGTTTTGCCCAGGGAAGAGATACGCAGTATTTT.

The table lists this clone with a count of one. The chain recombines TRBV28 with TRBJ2-7, with 10 bases fitting TRBD1. The CDR3 loop spans 15 amino acids. CDR1 and CDR2 (germline): MDHEN, SYDVKM. J gave up 2 bases and V 5 bases, and 6 bases lay outside the gene matches. CDR3 sequence reads: CASSHPGQGTYEQYF. CDR3 DNA sequence: TGTGCCAGCAGTCATCCGGGACAGGGGACCTACGAGCAGTACTTC.

This chain uses TRBV18 with TRBJ2-7; D not certain. Deletions cut 2 bases from V and 2 bases from J, with 10 bases between. CDR3 size: 14 residues. CDR1 and CDR2 (germline): KGHSH, LQKENI. CDR3 amino acids: CASSPGQVTYEQYF. CDR3 nucleotide sequence: TGTGCCAGCTCACCAGGGCAGGTCACCTACGAGCAGTACTTC.

A single count supports this clone. The gene calls are TRBV6-5 and TRBJ2-7; D call uncertain. Between the trimmed V and J ends, which lost 0 bases and 3 bases, there was a span of 9 bases. Germline V gene data show CDR1 as MNHEY and CDR2 as SVGAGI. The length of the CDR3 is 14 residues. CDR3 amino acids: CASSYSTADYEQYF. The CDR3 DNA reads TGTGCCAGCAGTTACTCTACAGCAGACTACGAGCAGTACTTC.

This clone was counted a single time. Here the CDR3 reads CASSPGGTQPQHF. CDR3 coding DNA: TGTGCCAGCTCACCTGGAGGTACCCAGCCCCAGCATTTT. The chain uses TRBV18 and TRBJ1-5; D ambiguous. The CDR3 spans 13 residues. Trimming left V 3 bases short and J 7 bases short, with 10 bases between. CDR1 is KGHSH, CDR2 LQKENI, per germline.

This sequence joins TRBV7-9 and TRBJ1-5; 7 positions match TRBD1. Germline V CDR1 and CDR2: SEHNR, FQNEAQ (reference sequence). The CDR3 is 13 residues long. Trimming removed 5 bases from V and 7 bases from J; junction bases left unmatched: 5. The CDR3 DNA sequence: TGTGCCAGCAGCGGGGGACAGTCCCAGCCCCAGCATTTT. Translation gives CASSGGQSQPQHF.

The rearrangement uses TRBV28 and TRBJ2-3; 11 bases fit TRBD2. Germline V lookup: CDR1 MDHEN, CDR2 SYDVKM. This CDR3 region has 17 residues. With V trimmed by 3 bases and J by 6 bases, 11 bases remained unmatched. CDR3 protein: CASSFPTSGMVVDTQYF. The DNA of the CDR3 is TGTGCCAGCAGTTTTCCGACTAGCGGGATGGTGGTGGATACGCAGTATTTT.

This clone was counted a single time. The chain uses TRBV10-3 and TRBJ2-7; D may be TRBD1 or TRBD2 (5 bases each). Trimming took 4 bases from V and 3 from J, leaving 16 bases between them. The germline V gene has CDR1 ENHRY and CDR2 SYGVKD. The CDR3 is 15 amino acids. The CDR3 DNA reads as TGTGCCATCAGTGGGGCCGGGACGCCGAACTACGAGCAGTACTTC. It encodes CAISGAGTPNYEQYF.

This rearrangement joins TRBV19 to TRBJ1-5; perhaps TRBD1 as D (5 bases). Trimming removed 1 base at V and 4 bases at J, with 17 bases between. Germline CDR1 is LNHDA and CDR2 is SQIVND (reference sequence). CDR3 length: 17 residues. DNA of the CDR3: TGTGCCAGTAGTATAGCTCGGTCCGGGGCGGGTAATCAGCCCCAGCATTTT. It encodes CASSIARSGAGNQPQHF. The variable domain in full, completed from reference TRBV19 and TRBJ1-5, reads DGGITQSPKYLFRKEGQNVTLSCEQNLNHDAMYWYRQDPGQGLRLIYYSQIVNDFQKGDIAEGYSVSREKKESFPLTVTSAQKNPTAFYLCASSIARSGAGNQPQHFGDGTRLSIL.

This clone was detected once. This sequence joins TRBV6-5 and TRBJ1-2; D is ambiguous. This CDR3 has 16 residues. Deletions cut 2 bases from V and 1 base from J, with 14 bases between. The germline V gene has CDR1 MNHEY and CDR2 SVGAGI. The CDR3 sequence: CASSYVGSKFNYGYTF. DNA for the CDR3: TGTGCCAGCAGTTACGTGGGGTCTAAATTTAACTATGGCTACACCTTC.

Concerning this clone itself: Germline and junction disagree at one end, which may indicate a read error. The CDR3 is CASSYSGYEQYF. The CDR3, as DNA: TGTGCCAGTAGTTATAGCGGTTACGAGCAGTACTTC. The chain links TRBV27 to TRBJ2-7; tentatively, D is TRBD2 (6 bases). Per the germline V gene, CDR1 is MNHEY and CDR2 is SMNVEV (reference sequence). The CDR3 spans 12 residues.

V usage is TRBV28 and J usage is TRBJ2-7; 9 bases line up with TRBD2. The CDR3 spans 16 residues. The germline gives CDR1 MDHEN, CDR2 SYDVKM. The ends lost 4 bases at V and 6 bases at J; junction bases unmatched: 13. CDR3 sequence reads: CASSSLGGRALFEQYF. The CDR3 bases are TGTGCCAGCAGTTCCCTCGGCGGGAGGGCCCTTTTCGAGCAGTACTTC.

This chain joins TRBV28 and TRBJ2-2, with no clear D. Per the germline V gene, CDR1 is MDHEN and CDR2 is SYDVKM. V dropped 5 bases and J dropped 6 bases, with 7 bases sitting between them. The CDR3 loop spans 12 amino acids. The CDR3 loop reads CASSRLAGELFF. The CDR3 coding sequence is TGTGCCAGCAGTCGACTTGCCGGGGAGCTGTTTTTT.

The CDR3 spells CSVEKRLADAYEQYF. The CDR3 DNA is TGCAGCGTTGAAAAAAGGCTAGCAGATGCGTACGAGCAGTACTTC. The chain combines TRBV29-1 with TRBJ2-7; weak D call: TRBD2 (5 bases). V lost 2 bases and J 4 bases, leaving 18 bases between the germline ends. Germline CDR1 and CDR2: SQVTM and ANQGSEA. This CDR3 region has 15 residues.

The chain links TRBV28 to TRBJ2-2; D is ambiguous. Trimming shortened V by 5 bases and J by 3 bases, and 13 bases separated the two germline ends. This CDR3 spans 15 amino acids. Germline values: CDR1 MDHEN, CDR2 SYDVKM. The CDR3 is CASSPPPRYTGELFF. The CDR3 DNA is TGTGCCAGCAGTCCCCCACCCAGATACACCGGGGAGCTGTTTTTT.